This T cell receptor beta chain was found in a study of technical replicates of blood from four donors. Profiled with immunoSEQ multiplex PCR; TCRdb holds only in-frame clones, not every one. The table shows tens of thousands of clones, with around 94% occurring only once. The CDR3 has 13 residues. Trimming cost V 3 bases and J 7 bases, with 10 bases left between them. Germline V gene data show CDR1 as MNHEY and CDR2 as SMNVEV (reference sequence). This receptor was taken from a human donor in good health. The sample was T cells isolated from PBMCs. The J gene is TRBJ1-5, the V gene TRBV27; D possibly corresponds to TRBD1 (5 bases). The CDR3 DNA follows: TGTGCCAGCAGTTTGCGGGGGGACCAGCCCCAGCATTTT. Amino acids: CASSLRGDQPQHF.